This note documents a single T cell receptor (beta chain) sequence. Its antigen is as yet unknown. This sample stems from a study of neoadjuvant nivolumab and ipilimumab in lung cancer. Clones were read by immunoSEQ multiplex PCR, and TCRdb kept only the in-frame ones, dropping some. The sample shows roughly 19,000 clones, roughly three quarters of them seen only once. Overall study results and limits: Blood richness before therapy tracked richness in tumors resected after neoadjuvant therapy. Only two of four nivolumab-treated tumors gained richness and clonality by surgery.

With 3 bases clipped from V and 3 bases from J, the junction kept 6 bases outside the gene matches. The CDR3 spans 15 residues. Germline V gene lookup returns CDR1 SGHTA and CDR2 FQGNSA. This clonotype was sampled from an adult with non-small cell lung cancer. This rearrangement joins TRBV7-2 to TRBJ1-2; 8 bases line up with TRBD1. Source: tumor tissue, taken after neoadjuvant nivolumab, alone or with ipilimumab, at or shortly before surgery. CDR3 residues: CASSLPRGRDYGYTF. DNA for the CDR3: TGTGCCAGCAGCTTGCCCAGGGGGCGCGACTATGGCTACACCTTC.